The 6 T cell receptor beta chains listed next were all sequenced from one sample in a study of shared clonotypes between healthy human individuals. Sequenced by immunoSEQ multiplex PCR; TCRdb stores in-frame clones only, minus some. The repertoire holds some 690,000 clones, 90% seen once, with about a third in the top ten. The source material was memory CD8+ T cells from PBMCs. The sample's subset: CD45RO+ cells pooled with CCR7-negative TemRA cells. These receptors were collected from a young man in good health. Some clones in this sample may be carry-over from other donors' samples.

CDR3 bases: TGCAGCGTTGTCCGCCTAGCGGGAGGCTACGAGCAGTACTTC. It yields the protein CSVVRLAGGYEQYF. The V call is TRBV29-1, the J call TRBJ2-7; 11 nucleotides align to TRBD2. Germline V gives CDR1 SQVTM, CDR2 ANQGSEA. The J segment lost 3 bases and the V segment lost 4 bases, leaving 5 bases of the junction unmatched. The CDR3 totals 14 residues.

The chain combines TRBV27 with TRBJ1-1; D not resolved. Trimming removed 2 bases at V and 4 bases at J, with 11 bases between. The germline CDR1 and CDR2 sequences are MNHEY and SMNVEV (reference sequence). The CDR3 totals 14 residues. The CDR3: CASSLIGPRTEAFF. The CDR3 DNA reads TGTGCCAGCAGTTTAATAGGTCCTCGCACTGAAGCTTTCTTT.

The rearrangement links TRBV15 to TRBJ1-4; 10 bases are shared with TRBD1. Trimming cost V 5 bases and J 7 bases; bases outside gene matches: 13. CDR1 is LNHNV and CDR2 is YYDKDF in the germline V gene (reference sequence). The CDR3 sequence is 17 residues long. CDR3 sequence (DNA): TGTGCCACCAGCGTTTTTTCAGGGACAGGGGATGGTGAAAAACTGTTTTTT. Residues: CATSVFSGTGDGEKLFF.

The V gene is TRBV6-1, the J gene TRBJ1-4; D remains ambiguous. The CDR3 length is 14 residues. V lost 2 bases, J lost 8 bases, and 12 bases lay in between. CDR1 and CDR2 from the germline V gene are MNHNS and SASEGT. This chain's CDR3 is CASSERGRNEKLFF. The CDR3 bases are TGTGCCAGCAGTGAAAGAGGGAGGAACGAAAAACTGTTTTTT.

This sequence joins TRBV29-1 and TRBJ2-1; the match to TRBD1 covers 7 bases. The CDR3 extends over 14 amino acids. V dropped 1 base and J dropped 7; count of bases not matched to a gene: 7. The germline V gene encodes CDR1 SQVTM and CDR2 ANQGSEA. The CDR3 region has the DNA TGCAGCGTTGAAGTAGGGACAGTCTTTAATGAGCAGTTCTTC. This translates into CSVEVGTVFNEQFF.

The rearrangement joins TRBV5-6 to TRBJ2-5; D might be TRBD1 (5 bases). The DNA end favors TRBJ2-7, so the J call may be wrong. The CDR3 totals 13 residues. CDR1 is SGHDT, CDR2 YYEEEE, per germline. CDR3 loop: CASSFDSSYEQYF. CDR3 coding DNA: TGTGCCAGCAGCTTCGACAGTTCCTACGAGCAGTACTTC.